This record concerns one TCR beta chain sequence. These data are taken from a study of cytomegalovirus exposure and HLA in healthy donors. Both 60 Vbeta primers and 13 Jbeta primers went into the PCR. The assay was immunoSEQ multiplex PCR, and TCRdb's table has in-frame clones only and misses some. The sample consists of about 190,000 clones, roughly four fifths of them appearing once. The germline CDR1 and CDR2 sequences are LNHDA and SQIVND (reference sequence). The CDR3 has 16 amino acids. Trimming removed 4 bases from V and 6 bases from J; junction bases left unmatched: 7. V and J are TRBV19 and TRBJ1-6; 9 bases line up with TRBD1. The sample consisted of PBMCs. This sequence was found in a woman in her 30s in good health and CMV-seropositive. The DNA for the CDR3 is TGTGCCAGTAGTACCACCGGGACAGGGCGTAATTCACCCCTCCACTTT. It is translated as CASSTTGTGRNSPLHF.